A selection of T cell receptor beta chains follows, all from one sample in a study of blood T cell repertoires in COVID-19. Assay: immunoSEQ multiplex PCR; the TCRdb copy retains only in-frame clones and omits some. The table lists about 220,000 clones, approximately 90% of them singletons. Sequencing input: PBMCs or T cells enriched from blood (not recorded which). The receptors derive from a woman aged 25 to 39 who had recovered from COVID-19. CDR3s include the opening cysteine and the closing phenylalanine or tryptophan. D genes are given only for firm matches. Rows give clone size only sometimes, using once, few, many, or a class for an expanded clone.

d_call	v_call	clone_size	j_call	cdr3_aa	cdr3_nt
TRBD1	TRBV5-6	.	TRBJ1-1	CASSSLGGRDLGGTEAFF	TGTGCCAGCAGCTCGTTAGGGGGCAGAGACCTCGGGGGTACTGAAGCTTTCTTT
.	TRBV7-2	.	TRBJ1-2	CASSLAGPGNGYTF	TGTGCCAGCAGCTTAGCGGGGCCAGGGAATGGCTACACCTTC
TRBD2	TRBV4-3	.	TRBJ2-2	CASSQYLAGATGELFF	TGCGCCAGCAGCCAGTATCTAGCGGGGGCGACCGGGGAGCTGTTTTTT
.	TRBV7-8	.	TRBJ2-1	CASSLGGAAGNEQFF	TGTGCCAGCAGCTTGGGGGGGGCGGCTGGGAATGAGCAGTTCTTC
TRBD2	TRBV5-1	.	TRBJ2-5	CASSLASGAQETQYF	TGCGCCAGCAGCTTGGCTAGCGGCGCACAAGAGACCCAGTACTTC
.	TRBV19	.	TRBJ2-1	CASTAGASYNEQFF	TGTGCCAGTACAGCAGGGGCCTCCTACAATGAGCAGTTCTTC
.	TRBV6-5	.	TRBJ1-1	CASGAPRGSNTEAFF	TGTGCCAGCGGAGCACCTAGGGGGTCGAACACTGAAGCTTTCTTT
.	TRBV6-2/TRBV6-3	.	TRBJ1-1	CASSYSPAGNYITEAFF	TGTGCCAGCAGTTACTCCCCCGCGGGGAATTATATCACTGAAGCTTTCTTT
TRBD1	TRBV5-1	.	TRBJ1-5	CASSLEGARHQPQHF	TGCGCCAGCAGCTTGGAGGGGGCGCGACATCAGCCCCAGCATTTT
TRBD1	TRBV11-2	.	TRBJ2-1	CASSRTGTVDNEQFF	TGTGCCAGCAGCCGGACCGGGACAGTGGACAATGAGCAGTTCTTC
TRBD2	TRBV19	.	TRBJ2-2	CASRERTSLRELFF	TGTGCCAGTAGGGAGAGGACTAGCCTGCGGGAGCTGTTTTTT
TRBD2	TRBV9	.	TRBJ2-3	CASSAFGGGTDTQYF	TGTGCCAGCAGCGCCTTCGGCGGGGGGACAGATACGCAGTATTTT
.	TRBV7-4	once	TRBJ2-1	CASSFVVAHNKSSYNEQFF	TGTGCCAGCAGCTTTGTTGTGGCACATAACAAAAGCTCCTACAATGAGCAGTTCTTC
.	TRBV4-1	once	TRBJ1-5	CASSQEYRVVQPQHF	TGCGCCAGCAGCCAAGAGTACAGGGTGGTTCAGCCCCAGCATTTT
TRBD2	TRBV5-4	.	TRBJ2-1	CASSSGLAGGVEQFF	TGTGCCAGCAGCTCCGGACTAGCGGGGGGTGTTGAGCAGTTCTTC
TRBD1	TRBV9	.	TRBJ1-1	CASSAGTGMNTEAFF	TGTGCCAGCAGCGCCGGGACAGGGATGAACACTGAAGCTTTCTTT
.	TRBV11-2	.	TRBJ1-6	CASSLVGKGNSPLHF	TGTGCCAGCAGCTTAGTCGGCAAGGGGAATTCACCCCTCCACTTT
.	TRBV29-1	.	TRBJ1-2	CSVDSWGRGSGYTF	TGCAGCGTTGACTCTTGGGGAAGAGGGTCTGGCTACACCTTC
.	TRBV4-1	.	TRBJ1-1	CASSQAAGYTEAFF	TGCGCCAGCAGCCAAGCGGCGGGTTACACTGAAGCTTTCTTT
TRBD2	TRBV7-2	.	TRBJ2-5	CASSLSGAQETQYF	TGTGCCAGCAGCCTTAGCGGGGCTCAAGAGACCCAGTACTTC
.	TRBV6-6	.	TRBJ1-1	CASSYRHLAEAFF	TGTGCCAGCAGTTACCGACACCTGGCTGAAGCTTTCTTT
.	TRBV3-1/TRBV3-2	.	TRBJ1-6	CASSQGGGNSPLHF	TGTGCCAGCAGCCAAGGGGGGGGTAATTCACCCCTCCACTTT
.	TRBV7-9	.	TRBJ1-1	CASSLGSGRVMNTEAFF	TGTGCCAGCAGCTTGGGCTCAGGGCGAGTCATGAACACTGAAGCTTTCTTT
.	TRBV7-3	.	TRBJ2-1	CASSPTGTLYNEQFF	TGTGCCAGCAGCCCCACAGGGACCCTATACAATGAGCAGTTCTTC
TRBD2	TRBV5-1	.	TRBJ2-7	CASAFGGGPSYEQYF	TGCGCCAGCGCTTTTGGCGGGGGACCTTCCTACGAGCAGTACTTC
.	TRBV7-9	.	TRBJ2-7	CASSLVGGIVHYEQYF	TGTGCCAGCAGCTTAGTAGGCGGTATAGTTCACTACGAGCAGTACTTC
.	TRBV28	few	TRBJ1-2	CASSPTHIGTPYGYTF	TGTGCCAGCAGCCCAACCCATATCGGGACACCCTATGGCTACACCTTC
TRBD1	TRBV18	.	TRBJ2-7	CASSPQGTGSGEQYF	TGTGCCAGCTCACCACAGGGGACAGGGTCGGGCGAGCAGTACTTC
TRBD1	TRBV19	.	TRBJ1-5	CASSISQGLNQPQHF	TGTGCCAGTAGTATTTCACAGGGGCTTAATCAGCCCCAGCATTTT
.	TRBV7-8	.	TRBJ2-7	CASSLPGNDEQYF	TGTGCCAGCAGCTTACCAGGGAATGACGAGCAGTACTTC
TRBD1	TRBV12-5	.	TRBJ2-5	CASGPGQGAETQYF	TGTGCTAGTGGTCCAGGACAGGGCGCCGAGACCCAGTACTTC
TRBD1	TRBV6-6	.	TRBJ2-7	CASTDRGTGPEQYF	TGTGCCAGCACCGACCGCGGGACAGGGCCCGAGCAGTACTTC
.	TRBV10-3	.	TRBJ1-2	CAISESIPGLGYTF	TGTGCCATCAGTGAGTCGATTCCGGGACTTGGCTACACCTTC
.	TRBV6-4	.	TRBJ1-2	CASKLEADNYGYTF	TGTGCCAGCAAGTTGGAGGCAGATAACTATGGCTACACCTTC
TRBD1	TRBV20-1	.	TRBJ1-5	CSASKRQGDQPQHF	TGCAGTGCTAGTAAGCGACAGGGGGACCAGCCCCAGCATTTT
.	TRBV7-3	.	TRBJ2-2	CASSRSDKTGELFF	TGTGCCAGCAGCCGTAGCGACAAAACCGGGGAGCTGTTTTTT
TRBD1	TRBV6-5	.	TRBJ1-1	CASKGQGLNTEAFF	TGTGCCAGCAAAGGACAGGGATTGAACACTGAAGCTTTCTTT
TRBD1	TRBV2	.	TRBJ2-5	CASRERGRGRGETQYF	TGTGCCAGCAGGGAGAGGGGTAGGGGGCGAGGTGAGACCCAGTACTTC
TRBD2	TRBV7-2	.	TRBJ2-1	CASSFRLAGDLSSYNEQFF	TGTGCCAGCAGCTTCAGACTAGCGGGGGATTTGAGCTCCTACAATGAGCAGTTCTTC
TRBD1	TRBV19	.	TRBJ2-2	CASSYRTGLNTGELFF	TGTGCCAGTAGCTACAGGACAGGGTTGAACACCGGGGAGCTGTTTTTT
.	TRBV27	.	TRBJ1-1	CASRIQGNTEAFF	TGTGCCAGCAGAATCCAGGGGAACACTGAAGCTTTCTTT
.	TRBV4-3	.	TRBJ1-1	CASSQDSTDNTEAFF	TGCGCCAGCAGCCAAGATTCGACAGACAACACTGAAGCTTTCTTT
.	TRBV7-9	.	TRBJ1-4	CASSSSGFIDEKLFF	TGTGCCAGCAGTTCCTCGGGGTTTATTGATGAAAAACTGTTTTTT
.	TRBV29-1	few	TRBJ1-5	CSVLPTGNNQPQHF	TGCAGCGTCCTCCCGACAGGAAACAATCAGCCCCAGCATTTT
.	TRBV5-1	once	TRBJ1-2	CASSGIQGVDGYTF	TGCGCCAGCAGCGGGATTCAGGGCGTAGATGGCTACACCTTC
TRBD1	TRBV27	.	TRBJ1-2	CASSTIPGTGNYGYTF	TGTGCCAGCAGTACGATACCCGGGACAGGGAACTATGGCTACACCTTC
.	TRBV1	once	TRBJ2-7	CTSSQDVSGDSYEQYF	TGCACCAGCAGCCAAGATGTCAGCGGGGACTCCTACGAGCAGTACTTC